This TCR beta chain is from a study of cytomegalovirus exposure and HLA in healthy donors (dated by TCRdb to between 2016 and 2019). Study-level background: In an earlier analysis of 587 of the donors, around 290 Gb of sequence data and 90 million to 120 million unique TCR beta sequences from about 179 million T cells were reported. An early release that covered around 590 HLA-typed donors contained approximately 320 gigabases of sequencing data and roughly 84 million unique TCR sequences. The genetic ancestry cluster associated with self-reported Caucasian donors included 80% to 90% of the 398 genotyped donors. The aim of the study was to test whether cataloging public T cell receptors could identify signatures of past pathogen exposure. The T cell repertoires of 666 subjects were profiled by immunosequencing and related to cytomegalovirus serostatus. Besides the first cohort of approximately 710 subjects, a separate validation cohort made up of 90 to 150 different subjects was used. To predict cytomegalovirus infection status, the study combined high-throughput TCR immunosequencing, statistical association of individual TCRs with disease status, and machine learning. A later analysis re-analyzed previously published TCR beta repertoires from several hundred donors and added high-resolution HLA genotyping to study TCR occurrence patterns. The later analysis used no new phenotypic data to find candidate immune exposures, relying instead on TCR beta sequences and their occurrence across donors. To decide whether each TCR beta V gene segment behaved as functional or pseudogenic, an earlier analysis of some 540 of the donors relied on high-throughput TCR beta sequencing. Donor age, sex, ethnicity and CMV serostatus were compiled together with the repertoire data. Genome-wide SNP genotypes for about 55% of the roughly 670 donors were used in a later genetic analysis, which treated that subset as a discovery cohort. Every repertoire in the discovery cohort had been generated on one and the same sequencing platform. HLA typing covered class I and class II loci at four-digit resolution. Typing coverage differed by locus: A, B, C, DRB1 and DQB1 were typed in roughly 620-630 donors, DQA1 in about 510, DPA1 in over 600, and DPB1 in just under 490. Five DR-DQ haplotypes were treated as single units for association and clustering because of strong linkage in the cohort. On average, about 240,000 unique TCR beta nucleotide sequences were sequenced per donor among some 420 genotyped donors of the cohort, with roughly 18% of those sequences being non-productive. What the study reported, not specific to this receptor: For the cohort, immune exposure information was limited to CMV serostatus. In a later analysis, most CMV-associated TCR beta chains were found to appear HLA-restricted, with HLA associations seemingly driven largely by CMV exposure. When HLA alleles, especially DR and DQ, strongly co-occurred, attributing TCR associations to individual alleles was difficult. In a later analysis, 15,000 to 20,000 TCR beta sequences were associated with specific HLA alleles at a false discovery rate of 0.05. The study gave a list of over 150 TCR beta chains associated with cytomegalovirus. In a later analysis, several top co-occurrence clusters were reported to appear linked to parvovirus B19, influenza, CMV and Epstein-Barr virus. Because counts were too low, around 17 rarely observed V segments, including chromosome 9 orphons, were left out of the earlier analysis of some 640 of the donors. Most TCR sequences were seen in very few donors, while some public TCRs were found in many individuals. A group of highly shared sequence variants was considered likely to be a technical artifact of the sequencing pipeline. Three of the identified cytomegalovirus-associated TCR beta chains were confirmed in vitro to be specific for cytomegalovirus antigens. Roughly uniform sequencing depth across donors was assumed in presence/absence analyses, although this assumption may not hold. It was suggested by the authors that the approach could potentially be generalized to other disease states and immunological phenotypes. The classifier was reported to diagnose cytomegalovirus status with high specificity and sensitivity in both the original cohort and the validation cohort. A later analysis found that TCR association rates varied across HLA loci, with DRB1 alleles showing the most associated TCRs and HLA-C alleles the fewest. Compared with equally common non-associated chains, HLA-associated TCR beta chains in a later analysis were more clonally expanded and had lower generation probabilities. Correlated functional status among segregating V segments might reflect linkage disequilibrium, but an unknown experimental factor could not be ruled out. Because HLA typing was unavailable for some donors at each locus, only the typed subset was used in association tests. A further reported finding was that TCR beta sequences accurately predicted the HLA-A and HLA-B alleles for most subjects in the first cohort. The 87-base-pair reads could not distinguish some IMGT-functional V segments, including TRBV6-2 and TRBV6-3, so those segments were excluded. In an earlier analysis of 587 of the donors, most TCR beta V segments appeared in productive rearrangements about 87% or about 30% of the time, broadly matching IMGT annotations. According to a later genetic analysis, donors in an Asian-associated ancestry cluster had fewer N-insertions in productive TCRs than the approximately 650-donor mean. Only TCR beta chains were sequenced in this cohort, and the absence of alpha or paired-chain data limited detectable features. In a later genetic analysis, a missense DCLRE1C variant was associated with V-gene and J-gene trimming of TCR beta chains, and the association was replicated in an independent cohort.

The CDR3 has 16 amino acids, counting the end cysteine and phenylalanine. Only the CDR3 DNA stays, 48 bases, in frame from base 1. Reading the germline V gene (reference sequence) gives CDR1 SGHNT and CDR2 YYREEE. The V end gives up 0 bases and the J end 2 bases, leaving 5 bases in the junction not matched to a gene. A note on this clone: Its specific antigen is unknown. The input lacks base qualities; no much larger clone sits a single base away.

The cohort comprised several hundred healthy bone marrow donors. At the time of sampling, every cohort member was nominally healthy, though immune exposures that went unrecorded were likely present. The donor was CMV seropositive and belonged to the group of more than 250 seropositive cohort members. A peripheral blood sample was collected from each donor, and TCR beta sequencing was performed on peripheral blood mononuclear cells. The Qiagen DNeasy Blood Extraction Kit was used to extract genomic DNA from the blood cell samples. Libraries came from the immunoSEQ multiplex PCR assay. The multiplex PCR relied on a mix of 60 forward primers for TCR Vbeta segments and 13 reverse primers for TCR Jbeta segments. The CDR3 region of rearranged TCR beta genes was amplified from genomic DNA by a multiplex PCR assay. The Illumina HiSeq System was used to sequence the amplified TCR beta libraries as 87-base-pair reads. Under the source paper's analysis protocol: In a later analysis, tens of millions of unique TCR beta chains were counted across the approximately 640 repertoires, and about 10 million of these chains were shared by at least two donors. Raw reads were error-corrected and collapsed into unique sequences with a nearest-neighbor algorithm that merged closely related sequences to remove PCR and sequencing errors. V, D and J gene segments were assigned by aligning CDR3 sequences to IMGT reference sequences. For a sequence to be retained, a match of at least six nucleotides was required to both a V gene segment and a J gene segment. A rearrangement was called productive if the CDR3 had no stop codons and remained in frame with V and J, and every other rearrangement was called non-productive. CDR3 was defined according to IMGT convention as the region running from the second conserved V-encoded cysteine to the conserved J-encoded phenylalanine. The earlier analysis of 587 of the donors excluded sequences that lacked an unambiguous match to a single V gene segment. An earlier analysis of 587 of the donors called V segments functional above 56.7% productive rearrangements and segregating when the between-donor standard deviation exceeded 5%. To diagnose cytomegalovirus status from the catalog of TCR beta chain sequences, a statistical classification framework was built. V and J gene assignment, in a later analysis, came from comparing TCR nucleotide sequences with IMGT/GENE-DB human TR gene sequences. In a later analysis, CDR3 sequences and most-parsimonious VDJ recombination scenarios were assigned using the TCRdist pipeline. In a later analysis, each TCR beta chain was defined by its CDR3 amino acid sequence together with its V-gene family, and reads without a unique V-gene family were excluded. A later analysis removed roughly 590 highly shared, low-generation-probability nucleotide sequences to deal with suspected cross-contamination and a sequencing artifact. In a later analysis, a clonal expansion index for each public chain was calculated from normalized within-repertoire ranks of inferred template counts. In a later analysis, generation probabilities were computed with a VDJ recombination model fitted to out-of-frame rearrangements, and the resulting probabilities were checked against IGoR. In a later analysis, TCR-TCR, TCR-HLA and TCR-CMV co-occurrence was scored with hypergeometric tests, and a repertoire-size bias correction was applied to TCR pairs. A later analysis estimated false discovery rates by permuting HLA or CMV assignments 20 times. In a later analysis, co-occurring TCRs were grouped using DBSCAN, and TCRdist sequence similarity was added for clustering within HLA-allele-positive subsets. Repertoires with fewer than 30,000 or more than 120,000 public chains were left out of co-occurrence clustering, as were four to six repertoires with anomalous nucleotide sharing. TCRdb re-hosts the immuneACCESS table, in-frame sequences only. Its copies lack some clones; in the studies checked, an unresolved V gene accounts for under half of them, and the cause for the rest is not known. Clone size and V and J calls were adopted from that table, with D and trimming inferred from the DNA. Across this sample there are 60,000 to 85,000 clones, with roughly 70% seen only once. The top ten constitute 4% to 5% of the sample.

The TCR comes from a man in his sixties in good health and CMV-seropositive. The sequence links TRBV5-4 to TRBJ2-7; 10 bases in the middle match TRBD2. The sequencing sample was made of PBMCs. The encoded CDR3 is CASSLGGLAPAYEQYF. The nucleotide sequence reads as follows: TGTGCCAGCAGCTTGGGGGGACTAGCGCCTGCCTACGAGCAGTACTTC.